The 5 T cell receptor beta chains in this list originate from one sample, sequenced in a study of OX40 agonist ivuxolimab in advanced cancers. This table comes from immunoSEQ multiplex PCR, and its TCRdb copy is limited to in-frame clones, with some not included. Counted here are 15,000 to 20,000 clones, 85% to 90% occurring once; the ten biggest clones make up about 0.68%. Source: CD4+ or CD8+ T cells sorted from blood, taken in a trial of the OX40 agonist ivuxolimab. These receptors were obtained from an adult with an advanced solid tumor such as melanoma, head and neck, liver or kidney cancer.

This clone came up once. This chain uses TRBV5-1 with TRBJ1-1; D not certain. The length of the CDR3 is 13 residues. V lost 0 bases to trimming and J lost 1 base, with 4 bases between them. Germline V CDR1 and CDR2: SGHRS, YFSETQ. As DNA, the CDR3 is TGCGCCAGCAGCTTGGATTGGAACACTGAAGCTTTCTTT. It translates to CASSLDWNTEAFF.

The chain joins TRBV6-4 to TRBJ2-3; 8 bases map to TRBD1. The CDR3 totals 13 residues. Germline-derived CDR1 and CDR2 are MRHNA and SNTAGT. Losses at the gene ends were 8 bases for V and 2 bases for J; bases not matched to a gene: 3. The CDR3 is CASRDRFTDTQYF. The CDR3 DNA follows: TGTGCCAGCCGGGACAGGTTCACAGATACGCAGTATTTT.

V gene TRBV30 combines with J gene TRBJ1-2; TRBD1 matches at 8 bases. Trimming at V came to 4 bases and at J to 9 bases, leaving 10 bases not matched to a gene. This CDR3 region has 13 residues. Germline-derived CDR1 and CDR2 are GTSNPN and SVGIG (reference sequence). CDR3 sequence: CAWTTGTGDRYTF. The DNA of the CDR3 is TGTGCCTGGACAACCGGGACAGGAGATCGCTACACCTTC.

The V call is TRBV2, the J call TRBJ1-1; unclear D gene. The CDR3 has 13 amino acids. Germline V gene data show CDR1 as SNHLY and CDR2 as FYNNEI. V was cut by 8 bases and J by 2 bases, with 12 bases left in between. In DNA form, the CDR3 reads TGTGCCAGCCATCGGGAGGCAAACACTGAAGCTTTCTTT. The encoded protein is CASHREANTEAFF.

This chain joins TRBV27 and TRBJ1-2, with a possible D match to TRBD1 (5 bases). V was clipped by 2 bases and J by 7 bases, with 23 bases between them. Germline CDR1 is MNHEY and CDR2 is SMNVEV (reference sequence). This CDR3 comprises 17 residues. This chain's CDR3 is CASSLGVVAGGGGGYTF. CDR3 nucleotide sequence: TGTGCCAGCAGTTTAGGTGTCGTGGCAGGTGGTGGGGGTGGCTACACCTTC.